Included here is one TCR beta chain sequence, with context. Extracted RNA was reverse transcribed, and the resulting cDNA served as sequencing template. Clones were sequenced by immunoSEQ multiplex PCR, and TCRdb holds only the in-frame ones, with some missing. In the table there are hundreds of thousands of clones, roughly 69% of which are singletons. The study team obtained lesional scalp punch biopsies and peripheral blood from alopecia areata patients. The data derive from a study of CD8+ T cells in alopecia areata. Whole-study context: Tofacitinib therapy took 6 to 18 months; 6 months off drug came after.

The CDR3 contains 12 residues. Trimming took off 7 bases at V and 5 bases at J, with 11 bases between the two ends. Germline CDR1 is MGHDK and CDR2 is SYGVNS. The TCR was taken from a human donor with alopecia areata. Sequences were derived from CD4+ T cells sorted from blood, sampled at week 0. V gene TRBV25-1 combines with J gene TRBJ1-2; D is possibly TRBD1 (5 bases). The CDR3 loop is CASTRDGYGYTF. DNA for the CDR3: TGTGCCAGCACCAGGGACGGTTATGGCTACACCTTC.